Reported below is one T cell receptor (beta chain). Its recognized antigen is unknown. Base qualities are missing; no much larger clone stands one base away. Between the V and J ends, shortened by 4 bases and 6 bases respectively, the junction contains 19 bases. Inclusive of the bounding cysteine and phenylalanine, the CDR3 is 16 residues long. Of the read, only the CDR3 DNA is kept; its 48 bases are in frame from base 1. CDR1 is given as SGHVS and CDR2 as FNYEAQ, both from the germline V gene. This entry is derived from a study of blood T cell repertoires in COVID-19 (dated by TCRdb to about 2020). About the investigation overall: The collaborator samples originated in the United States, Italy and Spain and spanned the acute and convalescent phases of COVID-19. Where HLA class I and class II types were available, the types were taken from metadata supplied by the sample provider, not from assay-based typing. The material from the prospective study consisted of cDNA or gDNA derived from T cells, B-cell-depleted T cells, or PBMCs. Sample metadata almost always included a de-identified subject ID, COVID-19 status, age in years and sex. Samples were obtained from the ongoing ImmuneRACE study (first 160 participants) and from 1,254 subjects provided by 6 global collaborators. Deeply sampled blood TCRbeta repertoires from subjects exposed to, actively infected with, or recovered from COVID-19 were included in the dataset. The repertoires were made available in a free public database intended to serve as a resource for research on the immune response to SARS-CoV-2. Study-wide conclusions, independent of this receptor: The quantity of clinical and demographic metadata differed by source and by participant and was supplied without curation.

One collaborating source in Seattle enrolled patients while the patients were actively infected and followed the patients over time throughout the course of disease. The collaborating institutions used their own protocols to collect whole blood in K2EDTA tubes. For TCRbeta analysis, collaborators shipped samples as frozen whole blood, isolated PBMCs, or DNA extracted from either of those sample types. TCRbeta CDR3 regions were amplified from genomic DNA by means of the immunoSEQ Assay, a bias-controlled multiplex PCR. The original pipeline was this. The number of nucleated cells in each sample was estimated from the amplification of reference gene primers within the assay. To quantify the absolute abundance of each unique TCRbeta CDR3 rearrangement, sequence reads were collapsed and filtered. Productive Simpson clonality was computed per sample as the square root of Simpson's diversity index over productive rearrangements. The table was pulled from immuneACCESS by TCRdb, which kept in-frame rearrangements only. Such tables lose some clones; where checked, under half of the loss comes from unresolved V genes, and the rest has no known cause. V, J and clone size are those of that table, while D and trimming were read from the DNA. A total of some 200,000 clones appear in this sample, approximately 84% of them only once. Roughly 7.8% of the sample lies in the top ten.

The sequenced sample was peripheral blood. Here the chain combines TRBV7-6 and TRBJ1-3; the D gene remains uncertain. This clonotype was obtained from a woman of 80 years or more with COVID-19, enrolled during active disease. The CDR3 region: CASSSFRRSKLNTIYF. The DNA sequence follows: TGTGCCAGCAGCTCATTTCGTAGATCAAAGTTAAACACCATATATTTT.